One sample yielded the 5 T cell receptor beta chains listed below, sequenced in a study of CD8+ T cells in alopecia areata. RNA was extracted and reverse transcribed into cDNA as the sequencing template. TCRdb keeps only in-frame clones here, not all; method: immunoSEQ multiplex PCR. The repertoire holds some 180,000 clones, with around 50% as singletons. Sequenced input: CD8+ T cells sorted from blood. The receptor set was obtained from a human donor in good health.

The V and J genes are TRBV11-2 and TRBJ2-5; D gene unclear. Deletions cut 7 bases from V and 7 bases from J, with 16 bases between. Germline CDR1 reads SGHAT; CDR2 reads FQNNGV. CDR3 length equals 13 residues. CDR3 in amino acids: CASTMDEYGTQYF. The CDR3 DNA reads as TGTGCCAGCACCATGGACGAATACGGGACCCAGTACTTC. Using reference TRBV11-2 and TRBJ2-5 for the parts outside the CDR3, the full variable domain is EAGVAQSPRYKIIEKRQSVAFWCNPISGHATLYWYQQILGQGPKLLIQFQNNGVVDDSQLPKDRFSAERLKGVDSTLKIQPAKLEDSAVYLCASTMDEYGTQYFGPGTRLLVL.

This chain connects TRBV5-4 to TRBJ2-5; D might be TRBD1 or TRBD2, each matching 7 bases. V was shortened by 4 bases and J by 7 bases, with 17 bases between the two germline ends. CDR1 and CDR2 from the germline V gene are SGHNT and YYREEE (reference sequence). The CDR3 runs to 14 residues. This CDR3 is CASSPRGGIRTQYF. CDR3 bases: TGTGCCAGCAGCCCCAGGGGGGGGATTCGGACCCAGTACTTC. Looking up the rest from reference TRBV5-4 and TRBJ2-5 gives the full variable domain: ETGVTQSPTHLIKTRGQQVTLRCSSQSGHNTVSWYQQALGQGPQFIFQYYREEENGRGNFPPRFSGLQFPNYSSELNVNALELDDSALYLCASSPRGGIRTQYFGPGTRLLVL.

This clone came up once. This chain joins TRBV6-6 and TRBJ2-5; D is uncertain. The V gene lost 2 bases and the J gene lost 0 bases, with 7 bases spanning the gap. From germline, CDR1 is MNHNY and CDR2 SVGAGI (reference sequence). The CDR3 is 14 residues long. CDR3 DNA sequence: TGTGCCAGCAGTTACGGTGACTACCAAGAGACCCAGTACTTC. It specifies CASSYGDYQETQYF.

V usage is TRBV29-1 and J usage is TRBJ2-3; D might be TRBD1 (6 bases). Germline V gene lookup returns CDR1 SQVTM and CDR2 ANQGSEA. V lost 5 bases and J lost 2, with 17 bases in between. This CDR3 region has 15 residues. CDR3 DNA sequence: TGCAGCGTTTTTGCCCCCGGACAGCTCACAGATACGCAGTATTTT. Residues: CSVFAPGQLTDTQYF.

The V gene is TRBV5-1, the J gene TRBJ1-2, with D possibly matching TRBD1 (5 bases). From germline, CDR1 is SGHRS and CDR2 YFSETQ. CDR3 length: 17 residues. The V end lost 3 bases, the J end lost 4 bases, and 22 bases lay between the germline ends. Here the CDR3 reads CASSSVYRDEDSYGYTF. CDR3 coding DNA: TGCGCCAGCAGCTCTGTTTACCGGGACGAAGACAGCTATGGCTACACCTTC.